This T cell receptor beta chain was sequenced during a study of blood T cell repertoires in COVID-19. The data were produced by immunoSEQ multiplex PCR, yet TCRdb's version contains in-frame clones alone and is incomplete. The data contain about 35,000 clones, about 90% of them singletons. V was clipped by 5 bases and J by 2 bases, with 9 bases between them. The CDR3 consists of 14 residues. Germline assignment: CDR1 MNHEY and CDR2 SVGAGI. The clonotype originates from a human donor in a cohort sampled during active COVID-19. The chain employs TRBV6-5 and TRBJ1-4; possible D gene TRBD1, 5 bases. The sample comprised peripheral blood. In DNA form, the CDR3 reads TGTGCCAGCAGTACGACAGTGACTAATGAAAAACTGTTTTTT. Protein: CASSTTVTNEKLFF.